The 24 T cell receptor beta chains given below trace back to one sample, sequenced in a study of cytomegalovirus exposure and HLA in healthy donors. Assay: immunoSEQ multiplex PCR; the TCRdb copy retains only in-frame clones and omits some. The table shows some 130,000 clones, with roughly 89% occurring only once. Source material: PBMCs. All receptors derive from a woman between 18 and 30 years old in good health and CMV-seronegative.

The chain carries TRBV14 and TRBJ2-7, with 7 bases matching TRBD2. The CDR3 covers 13 residues. The ends lost 7 bases at V and 0 bases at J; junction bases unmatched: 3. CDR1 is SGHDN, CDR2 FVKESK, per germline. The CDR3 DNA reads TGTGCCAGCACCCGGGGGGACTCCTACGAGCAGTACTTC. Translating it yields CASTRGDSYEQYF.

The chain employs TRBV18 and TRBJ1-2, with D possibly matching TRBD1 (6 bases). This CDR3 spans 13 amino acids. CDR1 is KGHSH, CDR2 LQKENI, per germline. V was cut by 3 bases and J by 5 bases, with 10 bases left in between. CDR3 in amino acids: CASSPDSVYGYTF. DNA for the CDR3: TGTGCCAGCTCACCGGACAGTGTGTATGGCTACACCTTC.

The CDR3 reads CSVVVGRNYGYTF. CDR3 nucleotide sequence: TGCAGCGTTGTCGTTGGCAGAAATTATGGCTACACCTTC. The gene calls are TRBV29-1 and TRBJ1-2; D call uncertain. The CDR3 sequence is 13 residues long. V shed 4 bases and J shed 5 bases, with 14 bases lying between them. Germline assignment: CDR1 SQVTM and CDR2 ANQGSEA.

The sample holds a few counts of this clone. The chain uses TRBV6-6 and TRBJ1-5; 7 bases line up with TRBD1. The CDR3 runs 13 residues. From germline, CDR1 is MNHNY and CDR2 SVGAGI (reference sequence). V lost 8 bases to trimming and J lost 5 bases; unmatched junction nucleotides: 6. The CDR3 loop reads CASAGQTHQPQHF. In DNA, the CDR3 is TGTGCCAGCGCGGGACAGACGCATCAGCCCCAGCATTTT.

J is TRBJ1-6 and V is TRBV9; D call uncertain. Between the trimmed V and J ends, which lost 3 bases and 8 bases, there was a span of 12 bases. This CDR3 comprises 14 residues. The germline gives CDR1 SGDLS, CDR2 YYNGEE. The CDR3 sequence is CASSAEVLDSPLHF. DNA for the CDR3: TGTGCCAGCAGCGCAGAGGTCTTGGATTCACCCCTCCACTTT.

The V and J genes are TRBV25-1 and TRBJ2-7; 9 bases are shared with TRBD1. Germline-derived CDR1 and CDR2 are MGHDK and SYGVNS. CDR3 length: 15 residues. V gave up 3 bases and J gave up 3 bases; unmatched junction bases: 6. In nucleotides, the CDR3 is TGTGCCAGCAGTGACCCGGGACAGGGTGTCTACGAGCAGTACTTC. Translation: CASSDPGQGVYEQYF.

The chain recombines TRBV18 with TRBJ2-7; tentative D call: TRBD2 (6 bases). Germline values: CDR1 KGHSH, CDR2 LQKENI. The V end was cut by 4 bases, the J end by 0 bases, with 10 bases between. The CDR3 totals 14 residues. In nucleotides, the CDR3 is TGTGCCAGCTCACGGGACTCGACCTCCTACGAGCAGTACTTC. Translated: CASSRDSTSYEQYF.

The rearrangement joins TRBV18 to TRBJ1-2; no clear D gene. CDR3 length: 15 residues. V was clipped by 3 bases and J by 0 bases, with 11 bases between them. From germline, CDR1 is KGHSH and CDR2 LQKENI. CDR3 sequence: CASSPGADANYGYTF. The CDR3, as DNA: TGTGCCAGCTCACCGGGCGCAGACGCTAACTATGGCTACACCTTC.

The chain carries TRBV2 and TRBJ2-3, with TRBD2 matching 15 bases. With V trimmed by 8 bases and J by 1 base, 10 bases remained unmatched. Germline assignment: CDR1 SNHLY and CDR2 FYNNEI. This CDR3 spans 18 amino acids. This CDR3 reads CASGVRTSGGVGTDTQYF. DNA of the CDR3: TGTGCCAGCGGTGTTAGGACTAGCGGGGGGGTAGGCACAGATACGCAGTATTTT.

The chain couples TRBV5-6 to TRBJ2-7; D gene unclear. CDR3 length: 14 residues. The germline V gene has CDR1 SGHDT and CDR2 YYEEEE. V was cut by 0 bases and J by 0 bases, with 7 bases left in between. The CDR3 protein is CASSLGGDSYEQYF. In nucleotides, the CDR3 is TGTGCCAGCAGCTTGGGCGGAGACTCCTACGAGCAGTACTTC.

This clone was seen only a few times. J is TRBJ1-6 and V is TRBV6-6, with no clear D. The CDR3 runs to 13 residues. The V gene lost 2 bases and the J gene lost 4 bases, with 3 bases spanning the gap. Germline-derived CDR1 and CDR2 are MNHNY and SVGAGI (reference sequence). CDR3 DNA sequence: TGTGCCAGCAGTTACACTTATAATTCACCCCTCCACTTT. It encodes CASSYTYNSPLHF.

V and J are TRBV7-3 and TRBJ2-1; perhaps TRBD1 as D (6 bases). The CDR3 runs to 16 residues. Trimming pared 2 bases from V and 0 bases from J, leaving 11 bases between. The germline V gene encodes CDR1 SGHTA and CDR2 FQGTGA. CDR3 sequence reads: CASSLRYRDSYNEQFF. DNA of the CDR3: TGTGCCAGCAGCTTACGGTACAGGGACTCCTACAATGAGCAGTTCTTC. The complete variable domain, with remaining parts taken from reference TRBV7-3 and TRBJ2-1, reads GAGVSQTPSNKVTEKGKYVELRCDPISGHTALYWYRQSLGQGPEFLIYFQGTGAADDSGLPNDRFFAVRPEGSVSTLKIQRTERGDSAVYLCASSLRYRDSYNEQFFGPGTRLTVL.

The J gene is TRBJ2-7, the V gene TRBV5-1; 10 positions agree with TRBD1. V dropped 7 bases and J dropped 3; count of bases not matched to a gene: 7. This CDR3 spans 14 amino acids. Germline V gives CDR1 SGHRS, CDR2 YFSETQ. The CDR3: CASGPGQGLYEQYF. The CDR3 DNA reads TGCGCCAGCGGCCCGGGACAGGGGCTCTACGAGCAGTACTTC.

The V call is TRBV9, the J call TRBJ1-3; 8 nucleotides align to TRBD1. With V trimmed by 3 bases and J by 4 bases, 12 bases remained unmatched. This CDR3 has 17 amino acids. CDR1 is SGDLS, CDR2 YYNGEE, per germline. In nucleotides, the CDR3 is TGTGCCAGCAGCGCAGGACAGGGAGGGTTGTCCGGAAACACCATATATTTT. As protein: CASSAGQGGLSGNTIYF.

This clone was seen once. The rearrangement links TRBV7-8 to TRBJ2-7; possibly TRBD2 for D (7 bases). The CDR3 consists of 15 residues. V dropped 2 bases and J dropped 5 bases, with 16 bases sitting between them. Germline CDR1 SGHVS, CDR2 FQNEAQ. The CDR3: CASSLSGGPTHEQYF. CDR3 DNA sequence: TGTGCCAGCAGCTTATCCGGGGGGCCTACCCACGAGCAGTACTTC. Looking up the rest from reference TRBV7-8 and TRBJ2-7 gives the full variable domain: GAGVSQSPRYKVAKRGQDVALRCDPISGHVSLFWYQQALGQGPEFLTYFQNEAQLDKSGLPSDRFFAERPEGSVSTLKIQRTQQEDSAVYLCASSLSGGPTHEQYFGPGTRLTVT.

About this clone itself: Different DNA sequences within this sample yield the same CDR3. The rearrangement joins TRBV13 to TRBJ1-1; 8 bases match TRBD1. The V gene's germline CDR1 is PRHDT and CDR2 FYEKMQ (reference sequence). The trim removed 5 bases at V and 1 base at J, leaving 3 bases unmatched. CDR3 length equals 14 residues. The CDR3 here is CASSPGQGNTEAFF. The CDR3 bases are TGTGCCAGCAGCCCCGGACAGGGGAACACTGAAGCTTTCTTT.

J is TRBJ1-3 and V is TRBV11-2; D remains unclear. Per the germline V gene, CDR1 is SGHAT and CDR2 is FQNNGV. The CDR3 contains 15 residues. Trimming removed 5 bases from V and 0 bases from J, with 11 bases in between. As DNA, the CDR3 is TGTGCCAGCAGCCCCTTAATCGGCTCTGGAAACACCATATATTTT. Translating gives CASSPLIGSGNTIYF.

This clone came up once. The chain links TRBV7-6 to TRBJ2-1, with TRBD1 as a possible D gene (5 bases). The CDR3 extends over 13 amino acids. V was shortened by 8 bases and J by 7 bases, with 15 bases between the two germline ends. Germline V gene lookup returns CDR1 SGHVS and CDR2 FNYEAQ. CDR3 in amino acids: CASGPTKGNEQFF. CDR3 in DNA: TGTGCCAGCGGGCCCACTAAGGGGAATGAGCAGTTCTTC. Together with reference TRBV7-6 and TRBJ2-1, the CDR3 gives the full variable domain: GAGVSQSPRYKVTKRGQDVALRCDPISGHVSLYWYRQALGQGPEFLTYFNYEAQQDKSGLPNDRFSAERPEGSISTLTIQRTEQRDSAMYRCASGPTKGNEQFFGPGTRLTVL.

The genes are TRBV2 and TRBJ1-5; D is perhaps TRBD1 (6 bases). The CDR3 sequence is 16 residues long. Germline CDR1 reads SNHLY; CDR2 reads FYNNEI. V lost 4 bases and J lost 4, with 17 bases in between. CDR3 DNA sequence: TGTGCCAGCAGTGGCGGCTTGGGGGCTAGGAATCAGCCCCAGCATTTT. This codes for CASSGGLGARNQPQHF.

V is TRBV7-9 and J is TRBJ2-7, with D maybe TRBD1 (6 bases). The CDR3 totals 15 residues. Between the trimmed V and J ends, which lost 4 bases and 3 bases, there was a span of 16 bases. Germline V gene data show CDR1 as SEHNR and CDR2 as FQNEAQ (reference sequence). As DNA, the CDR3 is TGTGCCAGCAGCTATTCTCTCGACAGGAACTACGAGCAGTACTTC. It codes for CASSYSLDRNYEQYF.

The chain employs TRBV11-2 and TRBJ2-1; 10 bases agree with TRBD2. Trimming cost V 5 bases and J 9 bases; bases outside gene matches: 13. Looked up from germline, CDR1 is SGHAT and CDR2 is FQNNGV. The CDR3 is 16 amino acids. The CDR3 sequence is CASSRSERGGMAEQFF. CDR3 in DNA: TGTGCCAGCAGCCGATCGGAGCGGGGGGGCATGGCTGAGCAGTTCTTC.

This rearrangement joins TRBV5-4 to TRBJ1-1; TRBD1 is a possible D gene (6 bases). CDR1 and CDR2 from the germline V gene are SGHNT and YYREEE (reference sequence). The CDR3 loop spans 13 amino acids. The germline V and J ends were trimmed by 3 bases and 4 bases, with 10 bases remaining between them. Here the CDR3 DNA reads TGTGCCAGCAGCTGGGGGCTGGGCACTGAAGCTTTCTTT. Amino acid sequence: CASSWGLGTEAFF.

In this sample, this clone turned up once. This chain joins TRBV27 and TRBJ1-6, with TRBD1 as a possible D gene (5 bases). The CDR3 spans 16 residues. The V end lost 5 bases, the J end lost 6 bases, and 17 bases lay between the germline ends. CDR1 and CDR2 (germline): MNHEY, SMNVEV (reference sequence). The CDR3 DNA is TGTGCCAGCAGTGCATATACGGGAGACAGTAATTCACCCCTCCACTTT. It specifies CASSAYTGDSNSPLHF.

The V and J genes are TRBV7-6 and TRBJ1-1; D is unclear. The germline CDR1 and CDR2 sequences are SGHVS and FNYEAQ. There are 12 residues in the CDR3. Trimming left V 3 bases short and J 8 bases short, with 10 bases between. The CDR3 is CASSLAKTEAFF. The DNA for the CDR3 is TGTGCCAGCAGCTTGGCAAAGACAGAAGCTTTCTTT. The full variable domain, its missing parts supplied by reference TRBV7-6 and TRBJ1-1, is GAGVSQSPRYKVTKRGQDVALRCDPISGHVSLYWYRQALGQGPEFLTYFNYEAQQDKSGLPNDRFSAERPEGSISTLTIQRTEQRDSAMYRCASSLAKTEAFFGQGTRLTVV.